The 31 T cell receptor beta chains below come from one sample, sequenced in a study of OX40 agonist ivuxolimab in advanced cancers. Clones were sequenced by immunoSEQ multiplex PCR, and TCRdb holds only the in-frame ones, with some missing. Altogether around 26,000 clones are present, around 81% being singletons, with the ten largest covering about 30%. Source: CD4+ or CD8+ T cells sorted from blood, taken in a trial of the OX40 agonist ivuxolimab. These receptors were taken from an adult with an advanced solid tumor such as melanoma, head and neck, liver or kidney cancer.

This clone came up once. The V call is TRBV7-9, the J call TRBJ2-4; D remains unclear. This CDR3 region has 12 residues. CDR1 and CDR2 (germline): SEHNR, FQNEAQ (reference sequence). V dropped 1 base and J dropped 8 bases, with 6 bases sitting between them. The CDR3 bases are TGTGCCAGCAGCTTAGGTGGGGACATTCAGTACTTC. Translating it yields CASSLGGDIQYF.

The V gene is TRBV5-1, the J gene TRBJ2-7; D gene ambiguous. The CDR3 spans 14 residues. V lost 4 bases and J 5 bases, leaving 16 bases between the germline ends. CDR1 is SGHRS and CDR2 is YFSETQ in the germline V gene. CDR3 region: CASSLYRELDEQYF. The DNA for the CDR3 is TGCGCCAGCAGCCTTTATAGGGAACTGGACGAGCAGTACTTC.

J is TRBJ2-5 and V is TRBV11-2, with TRBD2 as a possible D gene (6 bases). V was cut by 11 bases and J by 5 bases, with 21 bases left in between. Per germline, CDR1 SGHAT and CDR2 FQNNGV. The CDR3 runs 14 residues. Written as DNA, the CDR3 is TGTGCCTCTAAACCGGGAGCAACCCGGGAGACCCAGTACTTC. This codes for CASKPGATRETQYF.

The chain carries TRBV2 and TRBJ1-1; TRBD1 matches at 8 bases. The CDR3 contains 15 residues. Germline CDR1 SNHLY, CDR2 FYNNEI. The junction had 12 bases not matched to a gene; V was cut back by 5 bases and J by 7 bases. CDR3 loop: CASSPGLGQGSEAFF. CDR3 nucleotides: TGTGCCAGCAGTCCCGGACTAGGACAGGGAAGTGAAGCTTTCTTT.

This CDR3 reads CASSYSERAPTKGYTF. The DNA for the CDR3 is TGTGCCAGCAGTTACTCGGAAAGGGCCCCTACCAAAGGCTACACCTTC. V gene TRBV6-6 combines with J gene TRBJ1-2; D not certain. Trimming took 0 bases from V and 8 from J, leaving 19 bases between them. The CDR3 has 16 residues. From germline, CDR1 is MNHNY and CDR2 SVGAGI (reference sequence).

The chain combines TRBV4-1 with TRBJ2-7; D is undetermined. Germline V lookup: CDR1 MGHRA, CDR2 YSYEKL. The V and J ends lost 3 bases and 4 bases respectively, with 4 bases between them. The CDR3 has 11 amino acids. This chain's CDR3 is CASSHSYEQYF. Here the CDR3 DNA reads TGCGCCAGCAGCCATTCGTACGAGCAGTACTTC.

The rearrangement links TRBV5-6 to TRBJ2-7, with a possible D match to TRBD2 (5 bases). The V end was cut by 0 bases, the J end by 4 bases, with 11 bases between. Germline V gives CDR1 SGHDT, CDR2 YYEEEE. The CDR3 is 14 residues long. For the CDR3, the DNA is TGTGCCAGCAGCTTGGGCAGGTGGACTTACGAGCAGTACTTC. It encodes CASSLGRWTYEQYF.

This chain links TRBV9 with TRBJ2-7; TRBD1 might be the D (5 bases). Trimming removed 3 bases from V and 4 bases from J, with 17 bases in between. Germline values: CDR1 SGDLS, CDR2 YYNGEE. The CDR3 is made up of 15 amino acids. The CDR3 nucleotides read TGTGCCAGCAGCGGGGATGGACATCATGCATACGAGCAGTACTTC. It codes for CASSGDGHHAYEQYF.

This clone was counted between two and nine times. The chain recombines TRBV9 with TRBJ1-4, with a possible D match to TRBD1 (5 bases). The CDR3 has 13 amino acids. From germline, CDR1 is SGDLS and CDR2 YYNGEE. V lost 5 bases, J lost 3 bases, and 8 bases lay in between. The CDR3 DNA is TGTGCCAGCAGTAAGGGGTCTAATGAAAAACTGTTTTTT. Amino acid sequence: CASSKGSNEKLFF.

This chain's CDR3 is CASSFSGGAEETQYF. The CDR3 bases are TGTGCCAGCAGCTTCAGCGGGGGGGCCGAAGAGACCCAGTACTTC. This chain joins TRBV13 and TRBJ2-5, with 10 bases identical to TRBD2. The CDR3 is made up of 15 amino acids. V lost 3 bases to trimming and J lost 3 bases; unmatched junction nucleotides: 4. Germline lookup yields CDR1 PRHDT and CDR2 FYEKMQ (reference sequence).

This chain connects TRBV5-6 to TRBJ1-2; D is unresolved. The V gene's germline CDR1 is SGHDT and CDR2 YYEEEE. Trimming took off 4 bases at V and 2 bases at J, with 6 bases between the two ends. CDR3 length: 12 residues. The CDR3 loop is CASSEQNYGYTF. The CDR3 region has the DNA TGTGCCAGCAGCGAACAAAACTATGGCTACACCTTC.

The chain joins TRBV5-1 to TRBJ2-1; no definite D call. The CDR3 totals 15 residues. With 3 bases removed from V and 0 bases from J, the gap between germline ends came to 10 bases. Germline V gives CDR1 SGHRS, CDR2 YFSETQ. The CDR3 DNA follows: TGCGCCAGCAGCTGGTCCGAATCCTCCTACAATGAGCAGTTCTTC. Translated: CASSWSESSYNEQFF.

This chain connects TRBV19 to TRBJ2-5; 10 bases line up with TRBD1. The CDR3 spans 15 residues. Germline V CDR1 and CDR2: LNHDA, SQIVND (reference sequence). The V and J ends lost 8 bases and 3 bases, in that order; junction bases with no gene match: 9. Written as DNA, the CDR3 is TGTGCCAGTTCCGGGACAGGGGAGATTAAAGAGACCCAGTACTTC. Protein sequence: CASSGTGEIKETQYF.

This clone was seen once. The chain combines TRBV10-3 with TRBJ2-1, with 9 bases aligning to TRBD2. V shed 2 bases and J 9 bases; nucleotides not matched to a gene: 8. Germline V lookup: CDR1 ENHRY, CDR2 SYGVKD. The CDR3 is made up of 15 amino acids. The CDR3 is CAISETSGLPGEQFF. The DNA for the CDR3 is TGTGCCATCAGTGAGACTAGCGGGCTACCCGGTGAGCAGTTCTTC.

This chain connects TRBV7-9 to TRBJ2-1, with a weak D call TRBD1 (6 bases). Germline CDR1 SEHNR, CDR2 FQNEAQ (reference sequence). The CDR3 is 14 residues long. Trimming shortened V by 8 bases and J by 2 bases, and 13 bases separated the two germline ends. CDR3 in amino acids: CASGLQGAYNEQFF. The DNA for the CDR3 is TGTGCCAGCGGATTACAGGGCGCCTACAATGAGCAGTTCTTC.

This chain uses TRBV20-1 with TRBJ2-4; D is ambiguous. The germline CDR1 and CDR2 sequences are DFQATT and SNEGSKA (reference sequence). This CDR3 contains 11 residues. V was cut by 1 base and J by 5 bases, with 3 bases left in between. The CDR3 DNA reads as TGCAGTGCTAGAGCACAAAACATTCAGTACTTC. Encoded protein: CSARAQNIQYF.

This sequence joins TRBV30 and TRBJ2-3; 8 nucleotides line up with TRBD1. From germline, CDR1 is GTSNPN and CDR2 SVGIG (reference sequence). The CDR3 has 14 residues. With V trimmed by 0 bases and J by 5 bases, 4 bases remained unmatched. The CDR3 reads CAWSVGQVGDTQYF. CDR3 bases: TGTGCCTGGAGTGTGGGACAGGTGGGAGATACGCAGTATTTT.

This chain connects TRBV11-2 to TRBJ1-2, with a tentative D call TRBD1 (6 bases). The germline gives CDR1 SGHAT, CDR2 FQNNGV. The CDR3 consists of 14 residues. The germline V and J ends were trimmed by 6 bases and 3 bases, with 14 bases remaining between them. CDR3 region: CASSVGGPHYGYTF. The CDR3 DNA reads as TGTGCCAGCAGTGTTGGGGGGCCCCACTATGGCTACACCTTC.

This clone showed up just once. The CDR3 DNA sequence: TGTGCCATCAGTCCTCAAGGGGCCGGGGAGACCCAGTACTTC. Translated, it gives CAISPQGAGETQYF. The chain is built from TRBV10-3 and TRBJ2-5; tentative D call: TRBD1 (5 bases). Trimming removed 5 bases at V and 5 bases at J, with 15 bases between. Germline CDR1 is ENHRY and CDR2 is SYGVKD. The CDR3 runs to 14 residues.

The chain carries TRBV5-8 and TRBJ2-3; a possible D gene is TRBD1 (5 bases). CDR1 and CDR2 (germline): SGHTS, YDEGEE. V was clipped by 1 base and J by 4 bases, with 7 bases between them. The length of the CDR3 is 13 residues. The CDR3 protein is CASSLQGADTQYF. In DNA, the CDR3 is TGTGCCAGCAGCTTGCAGGGCGCAGATACGCAGTATTTT.

V usage is TRBV13 and J usage is TRBJ2-1, with D tentatively TRBD2 (6 bases). Germline V gene lookup returns CDR1 PRHDT and CDR2 FYEKMQ (reference sequence). CDR3 length: 13 amino acids. The germline V and J ends were trimmed by 7 bases and 6 bases, with 13 bases remaining between them. The CDR3 DNA reads TGTGCCAGCATGGCGGGCGGGATCAATGAGCAGTTCTTC. This codes for CASMAGGINEQFF.

The chain uses TRBV7-9 and TRBJ1-2; D unresolved. Trimming removed 8 bases from V and 3 bases from J, with 16 bases in between. Germline CDR1 is SEHNR and CDR2 is FQNEAQ (reference sequence). The CDR3 sequence is 14 residues long. The CDR3 spells CASLTLREDYGYTF. The DNA for the CDR3 is TGTGCCAGCCTTACTTTGAGAGAGGACTATGGCTACACCTTC. Full variable domain (outside the CDR3, taken from reference TRBV7-9 and TRBJ1-2): DTGVSQNPRHKITKRGQNVTFRCDPISEHNRLYWYRQTLGQGPEFLTYFQNEAQLEKSRLLSDRFSAERPKGSFSTLEIQRTEQGDSAMYLCASLTLREDYGYTFGSGTRLTVV.

The chain uses TRBV12-5 and TRBJ2-1; D is possibly TRBD1 or TRBD2 (5 bases each). V lost 5 bases and J lost 5, with 7 bases in between. CDR1 and CDR2 from the germline V gene are LGHNT and FRNRAP. This CDR3 has 12 residues. CDR3 sequence: CASGQGHNEQFF. The CDR3, as DNA: TGTGCTAGTGGTCAGGGACACAATGAGCAGTTCTTC.

The chain recombines TRBV4-1 with TRBJ2-2; no reliable D call. V lost 2 bases and J 6 bases, leaving 16 bases between the germline ends. Germline values: CDR1 MGHRA, CDR2 YSYEKL. This CDR3 has 16 residues. This chain's CDR3 is CASSQLGRTTAGELFF. CDR3 bases: TGCGCCAGCAGCCAACTCGGCCGGACCACCGCCGGGGAGCTGTTTTTT.

The V gene is TRBV5-6, the J gene TRBJ1-2; possible D gene TRBD1, 6 bases. This CDR3 comprises 15 residues. The germline V gene encodes CDR1 SGHDT and CDR2 YYEEEE. Trimming removed 4 bases from V and 8 bases from J, with 21 bases in between. This CDR3 is CASSGGLGPLFGYTF. The CDR3 DNA reads as TGTGCCAGCAGCGGGGGGCTAGGGCCACTTTTCGGCTACACCTTC.

The chain couples TRBV7-9 to TRBJ2-6; no definite D call. This CDR3 is built from 13 residues. V lost 4 bases, J lost 3 bases, and 4 bases lay in between. Germline CDR1 reads SEHNR; CDR2 reads FQNEAQ (reference sequence). The DNA for the CDR3 is TGTGCCAGCAGCTCCGTTGGGGCCAACGTCCTGACTTTC. Amino acid sequence: CASSSVGANVLTF.

This chain connects TRBV7-9 to TRBJ2-7; no clear D. Germline V lookup: CDR1 SEHNR, CDR2 FQNEAQ (reference sequence). V was clipped by 7 bases and J by 6 bases, with 10 bases between them. This CDR3 is 11 amino acids long. This CDR3 is CASTSGFEQYF. The CDR3 DNA reads TGTGCCAGCACCTCTGGGTTCGAGCAGTACTTC.

This clone was picked up one time. The gene calls are TRBV7-8 and TRBJ2-1; no clear D gene. The V and J ends lost 0 bases and 0 bases respectively, with 9 bases between them. The CDR3 totals 16 residues. Germline V gene sequence: CDR1 SGHVS, CDR2 FQNEAQ. The CDR3 protein is CASSLAAYSSYNEQFF. CDR3 nucleotide sequence: TGTGCCAGCAGCTTAGCGGCTTATAGCTCCTACAATGAGCAGTTCTTC. Supplemented by reference TRBV7-8 and TRBJ2-1, the full variable domain reads GAGVSQSPRYKVAKRGQDVALRCDPISGHVSLFWYQQALGQGPEFLTYFQNEAQLDKSGLPSDRFFAERPEGSVSTLKIQRTQQEDSAVYLCASSLAAYSSYNEQFFGPGTRLTVL.

This clone is large (0.1 to 1%) within its sample. V is TRBV18 and J is TRBJ2-3, with unresolved D. The CDR3 is 16 amino acids. CDR1 is KGHSH, CDR2 LQKENI, per germline. V was trimmed by 2 bases and J by 1 base, leaving 13 bases between them. Here the CDR3 DNA reads TGTGCCAGCTCACCATTGGCAATAAAGGGCACAGATACGCAGTATTTT. Amino acid sequence: CASSPLAIKGTDTQYF. The whole variable domain, remainder taken from reference TRBV18 and TRBJ2-3, is NAGVMQNPRHLVRRRGQEARLRCSPMKGHSHVYWYRQLPEEGLKFMVYLQKENIIDESGMPKERFSAEFPKEGPSILRIQQVVRGDSAAYFCASSPLAIKGTDTQYFGPGTRLTVL.

The rearrangement joins TRBV9 to TRBJ2-7, with 7 bases matching TRBD2. CDR1 and CDR2 from the germline V gene are SGDLS and YYNGEE. J was trimmed by 1 base and V by 4 bases; bases with no gene match: 8. CDR3 size: 15 residues. CDR3 in amino acids: CASSTGGLRSYEQYF. The CDR3 DNA reads TGTGCCAGCAGCACGGGGGGACTACGGTCCTACGAGCAGTACTTC.

This clone is termed large (0.1 to 1%). The V and J genes are TRBV5-4 and TRBJ2-1, with 8 bases lining up with TRBD2. The CDR3 totals 15 residues. V trimming: 1 base; J trimming: 1 base; junction bases outside the gene matches: 1. Per germline, CDR1 SGHNT and CDR2 YYREEE (reference sequence). The CDR3 reads CASSLLAGSYNEQFF. CDR3 nucleotides: TGTGCCAGCAGCTTGTTAGCGGGATCCTACAATGAGCAGTTCTTC.